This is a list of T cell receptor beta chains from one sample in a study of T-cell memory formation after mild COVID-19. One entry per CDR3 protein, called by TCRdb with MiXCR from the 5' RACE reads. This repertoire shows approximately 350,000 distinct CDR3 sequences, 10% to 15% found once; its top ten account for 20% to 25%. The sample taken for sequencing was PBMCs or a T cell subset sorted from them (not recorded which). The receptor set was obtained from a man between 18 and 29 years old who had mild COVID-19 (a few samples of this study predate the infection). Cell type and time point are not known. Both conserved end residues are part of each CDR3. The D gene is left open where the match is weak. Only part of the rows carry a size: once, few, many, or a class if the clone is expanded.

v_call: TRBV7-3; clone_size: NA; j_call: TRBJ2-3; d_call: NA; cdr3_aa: CASSFGAEGAATQYF; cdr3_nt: TGTGCCAGCAGCTTCGGGGCCGAAGGGGCGGCAACGCAGTATTTT
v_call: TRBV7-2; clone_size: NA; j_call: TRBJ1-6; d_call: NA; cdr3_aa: CASSDLGTPRHSPLHF; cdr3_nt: TGTGCCAGCAGCGATCTTGGGACGCCTAGGCATTCACCCCTCCACTTT
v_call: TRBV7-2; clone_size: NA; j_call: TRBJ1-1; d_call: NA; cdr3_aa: CASSLRFVGLNTEAFF; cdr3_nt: TGTGCCAGCAGCTTAAGGTTTGTCGGCCTGAACACTGAAGCTTTCTTT
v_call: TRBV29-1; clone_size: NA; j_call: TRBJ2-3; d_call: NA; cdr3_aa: CSLFTDTQYF; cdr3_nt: TGCAGCTTATTCACAGATACGCAGTATTTT
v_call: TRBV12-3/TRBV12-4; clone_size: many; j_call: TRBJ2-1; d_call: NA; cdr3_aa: CASSFPSGNEQFF; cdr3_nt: TGTGCCAGCAGTTTCCCCTCGGGCAATGAGCAGTTCTTC
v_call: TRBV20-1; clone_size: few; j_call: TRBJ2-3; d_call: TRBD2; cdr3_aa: CSARRTGTSGFTDTQYF; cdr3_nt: TGCAGTGCTAGAAGAACCGGGACTAGCGGATTCACAGATACGCAGTATTTT
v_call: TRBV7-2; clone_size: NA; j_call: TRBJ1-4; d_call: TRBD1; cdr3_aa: CASSSGTGGRLANEKLFF; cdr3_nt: TGTGCCAGCAGCTCGGGGACAGGGGGGCGGTTAGCTAATGAAAAACTGTTTTTT
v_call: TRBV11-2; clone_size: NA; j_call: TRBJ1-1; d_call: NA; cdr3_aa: CASSFFWQGNTEAFF; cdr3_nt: TGTGCCAGCAGTTTTTTCTGGCAGGGAAACACTGAAGCTTTCTTT
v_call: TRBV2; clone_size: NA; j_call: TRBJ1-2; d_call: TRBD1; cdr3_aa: CASSEGQWNYGYTF; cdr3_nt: TGTGCCAGCAGCGAGGGACAGTGGAACTATGGCTACACCTTC
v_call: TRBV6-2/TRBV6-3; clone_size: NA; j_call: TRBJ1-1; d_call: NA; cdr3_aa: CASVTGVEAFF; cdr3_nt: TGTGCCAGCGTCACAGGCGTTGAAGCTTTCTTT
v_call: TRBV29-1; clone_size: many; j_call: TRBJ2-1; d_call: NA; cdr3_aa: CSVGSGVNEQFF; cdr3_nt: TGCAGCGTTGGTTCGGGGGTCAATGAGCAGTTCTTC
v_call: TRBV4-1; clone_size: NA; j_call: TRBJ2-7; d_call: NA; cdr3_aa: CASSLVRDRRYEQYF; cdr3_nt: TGCGCCAGCAGCCTGGTGCGGGATCGCCGCTACGAGCAGTACTTC
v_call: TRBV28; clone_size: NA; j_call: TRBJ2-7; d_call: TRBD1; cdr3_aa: CASDPGQGLEQYF; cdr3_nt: TGTGCCAGCGATCCGGGACAGGGACTCGAGCAGTACTTC
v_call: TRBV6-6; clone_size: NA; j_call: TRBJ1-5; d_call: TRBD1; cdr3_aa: CASSYRSSGTGTYSNQPQHF; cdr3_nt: TGTGCCAGCAGTTACCGCTCCTCAGGGACAGGGACCTATAGCAATCAGCCCCAGCATTTT
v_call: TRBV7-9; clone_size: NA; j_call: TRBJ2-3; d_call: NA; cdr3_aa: CASNRPGLTTDTQYF; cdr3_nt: TGTGCCAGCAATCGCCCGGGGCTCACCACAGATACGCAGTATTTT
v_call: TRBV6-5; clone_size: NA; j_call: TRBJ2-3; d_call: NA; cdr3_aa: CASGTGGTDTQYF; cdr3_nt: TGTGCCAGCGGTACGGGTGGGACAGATACGCAGTATTTT
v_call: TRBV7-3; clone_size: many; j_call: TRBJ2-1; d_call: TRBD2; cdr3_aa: CASSTIAGGGGGQFF; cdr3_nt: TGTGCCAGCAGCACCATAGCGGGGGGCGGAGGTGGGCAGTTCTTC
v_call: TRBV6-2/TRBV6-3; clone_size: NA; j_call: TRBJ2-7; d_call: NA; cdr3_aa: CASTRDHYEQYF; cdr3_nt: TGTGCCAGTACCCGGGACCACTACGAGCAGTACTTC
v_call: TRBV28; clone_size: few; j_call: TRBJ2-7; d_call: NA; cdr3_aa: CASSFAGIPYEQYF; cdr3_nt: TGTGCCAGCAGTTTTGCAGGGATCCCCTACGAGCAGTACTTC
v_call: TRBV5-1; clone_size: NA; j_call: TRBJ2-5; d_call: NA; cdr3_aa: CASSWDRPETQYF; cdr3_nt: TGCGCCAGCAGCTGGGACCGACCAGAGACCCAGTACTTC
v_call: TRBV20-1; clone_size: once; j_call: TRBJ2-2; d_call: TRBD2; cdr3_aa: CSARERGRGNGELFF; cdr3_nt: TGCAGTGCTAGAGAGCGGGGGAGAGGAAACGGGGAGCTGTTTTTT
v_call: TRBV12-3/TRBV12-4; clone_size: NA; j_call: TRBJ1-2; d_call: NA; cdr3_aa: CASSFGQGHSYGYTF; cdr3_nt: TGTGCCAGCAGTTTCGGCCAGGGGCATTCCTATGGCTACACCTTC
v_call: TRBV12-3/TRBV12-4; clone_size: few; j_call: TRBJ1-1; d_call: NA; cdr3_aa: CASSLVANTEAFF; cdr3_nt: TGTGCCAGCAGTTTAGTGGCGAACACTGAAGCTTTCTTT
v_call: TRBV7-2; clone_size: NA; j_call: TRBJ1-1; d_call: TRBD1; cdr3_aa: CASKGQGDTEAFF; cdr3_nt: TGTGCCAGCAAGGGACAGGGGGACACTGAAGCTTTCTTT
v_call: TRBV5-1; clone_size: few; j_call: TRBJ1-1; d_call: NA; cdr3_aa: CASSLEVWAGVQTEAFF; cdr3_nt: TGCGCCAGCAGCTTGGAGGTCTGGGCAGGGGTACAGACTGAAGCTTTCTTT
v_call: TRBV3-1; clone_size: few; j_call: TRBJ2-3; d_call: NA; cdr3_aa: CASSQDQAIRLTDTQYF; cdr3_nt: TGTGCCAGCAGCCAAGATCAGGCAATCCGTTTAACAGATACGCAGTATTTT